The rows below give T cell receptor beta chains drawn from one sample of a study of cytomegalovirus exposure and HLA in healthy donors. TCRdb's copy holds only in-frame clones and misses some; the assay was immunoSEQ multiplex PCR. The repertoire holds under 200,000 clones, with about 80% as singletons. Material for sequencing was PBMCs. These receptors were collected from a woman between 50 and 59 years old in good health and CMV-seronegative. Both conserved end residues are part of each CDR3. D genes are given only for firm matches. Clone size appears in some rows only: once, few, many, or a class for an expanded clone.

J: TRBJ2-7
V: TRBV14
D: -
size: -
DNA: TGTGCCAGCAGCCCACGCGGCGGGAAAGTGGGGTCCTACGAGCAGTACTTC
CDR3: CASSPRGGKVGSYEQYF

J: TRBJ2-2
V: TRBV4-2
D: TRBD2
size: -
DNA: TGTGCCAGCAGCCTTTTGGCGGGAGTAACCGGGGAGCTGTTTTTT
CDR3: CASSLLAGVTGELFF

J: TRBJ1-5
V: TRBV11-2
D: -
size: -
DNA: TGTGCCAGCAGCGAGGGCAATCAGCCCCAGCATTTT
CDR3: CASSEGNQPQHF

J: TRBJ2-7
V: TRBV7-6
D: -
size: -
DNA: TGTGCCAGCAGCTCCTTAGGGGGGGCCTACGAGCAGTACTTC
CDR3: CASSSLGGAYEQYF

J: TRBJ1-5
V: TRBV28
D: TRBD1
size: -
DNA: TGTGCCAGCAGTTCCGGGACAGGGGGCGGCAATCAGCCCCAGCATTTT
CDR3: CASSSGTGGGNQPQHF

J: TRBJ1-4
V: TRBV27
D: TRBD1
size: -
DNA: TGTGCCAGCAGTTCATCCGGGACAGGGTATGAAAAACTGTTTTTT
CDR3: CASSSSGTGYEKLFF

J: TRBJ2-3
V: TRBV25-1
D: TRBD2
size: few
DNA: TGTGCCAGCTCCCTAGCGGGGGGTAGCACAGATACGCAGTATTTT
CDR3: CASSLAGGSTDTQYF

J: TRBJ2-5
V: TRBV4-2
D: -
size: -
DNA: TGTGCCAGCAGCCAAGACTTCCCCGTGGGGTTCAGGGCCCAAGAGACCCAGTACTTC
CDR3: CASSQDFPVGFRAQETQYF

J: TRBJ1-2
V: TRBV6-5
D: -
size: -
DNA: TGTGCCAGCAGTACTGGGAGGGGGGCGTATGGTGGCTACACCTTC
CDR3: CASSTGRGAYGGYTF

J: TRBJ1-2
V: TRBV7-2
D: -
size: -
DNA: TGTGCCAGCAGCTTAGCGGGACAAGGCTATGGCTACACCTTC
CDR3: CASSLAGQGYGYTF

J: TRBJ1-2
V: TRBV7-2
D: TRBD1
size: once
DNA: TGTGCCAGCAGCCCCGGGACAGAACTCCCGGCGGGCTACACCTTC
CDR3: CASSPGTELPAGYTF

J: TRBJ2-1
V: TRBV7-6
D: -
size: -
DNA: TGTGCCAGCAGCTTAGCCCGCCGGGACAATGAGCAGTTCTTC
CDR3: CASSLARRDNEQFF

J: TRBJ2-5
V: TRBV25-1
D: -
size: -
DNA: TGTGCCAGCAGTGACACGTTGGATCGGGTACCAGAGACCCAGTACTTC
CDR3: CASSDTLDRVPETQYF

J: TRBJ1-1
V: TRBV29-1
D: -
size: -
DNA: TGCAGCGTTGATTCGGTCACGAACACTGAAGCTTTCTTT
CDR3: CSVDSVTNTEAFF